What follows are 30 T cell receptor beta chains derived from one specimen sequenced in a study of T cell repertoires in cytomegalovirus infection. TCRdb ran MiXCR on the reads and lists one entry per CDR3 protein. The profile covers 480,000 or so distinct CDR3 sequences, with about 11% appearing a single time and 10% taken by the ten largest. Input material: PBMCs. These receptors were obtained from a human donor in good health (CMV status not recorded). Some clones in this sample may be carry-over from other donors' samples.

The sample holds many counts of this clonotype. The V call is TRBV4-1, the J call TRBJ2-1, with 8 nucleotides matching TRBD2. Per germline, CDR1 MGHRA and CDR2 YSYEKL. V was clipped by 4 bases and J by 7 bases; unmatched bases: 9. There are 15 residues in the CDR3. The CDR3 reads CASSREGLDHNEQFF. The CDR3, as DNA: TGCGCCAGCAGCCGAGAGGGACTAGATCATAATGAGCAGTTCTTC.

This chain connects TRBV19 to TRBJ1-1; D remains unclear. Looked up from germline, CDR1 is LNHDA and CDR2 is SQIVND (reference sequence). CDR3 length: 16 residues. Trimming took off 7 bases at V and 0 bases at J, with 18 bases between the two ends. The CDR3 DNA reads TGTGCCAGTAAGGCCCCGGAGCGAAGCATGAACACTGAAGCTTTCTTT. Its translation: CASKAPERSMNTEAFF.

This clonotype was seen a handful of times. CDR3 loop: CSVDRGTGNEQFF. In DNA form, the CDR3 reads TGCAGCGTAGACAGGGGGACAGGGAATGAGCAGTTCTTC. The chain recombines TRBV29-1 with TRBJ2-1; TRBD1 agrees at 9 bases. J lost 7 bases, V lost 6 bases, and 7 bases had no gene match. This CDR3 is built from 13 residues. Looked up from germline, CDR1 is SQVTM and CDR2 is ANQGSEA.

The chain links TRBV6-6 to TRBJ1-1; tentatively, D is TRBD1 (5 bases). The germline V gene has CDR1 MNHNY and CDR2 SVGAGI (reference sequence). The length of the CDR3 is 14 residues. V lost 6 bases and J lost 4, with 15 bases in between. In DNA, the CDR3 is TGTGCCAGCAGCAAGGACACCCTCTCCACTGAAGCTTTCTTT. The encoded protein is CASSKDTLSTEAFF.

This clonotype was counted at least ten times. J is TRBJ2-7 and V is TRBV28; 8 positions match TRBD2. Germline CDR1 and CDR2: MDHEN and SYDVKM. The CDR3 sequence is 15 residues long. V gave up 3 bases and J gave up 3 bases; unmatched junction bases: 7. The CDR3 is CASSFGRGALYEQYF. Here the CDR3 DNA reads TGTGCCAGCAGTTTTGGGCGGGGGGCCCTCTACGAGCAGTACTTC.

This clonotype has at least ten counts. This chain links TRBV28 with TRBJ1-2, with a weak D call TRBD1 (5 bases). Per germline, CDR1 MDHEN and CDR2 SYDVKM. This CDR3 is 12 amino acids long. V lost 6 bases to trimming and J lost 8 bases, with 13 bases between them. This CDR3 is CASSRHGAGYTF. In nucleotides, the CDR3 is TGTGCCAGCAGCCGGCATGGGGCCGGCTACACCTTC.

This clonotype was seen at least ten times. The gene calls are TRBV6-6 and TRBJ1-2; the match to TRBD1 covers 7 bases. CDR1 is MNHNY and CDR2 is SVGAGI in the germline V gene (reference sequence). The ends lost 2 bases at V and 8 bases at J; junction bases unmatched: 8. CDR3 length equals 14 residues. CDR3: CASSYPDRAWGYTF. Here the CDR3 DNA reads TGTGCCAGCAGTTACCCCGACAGGGCTTGGGGCTACACCTTC.

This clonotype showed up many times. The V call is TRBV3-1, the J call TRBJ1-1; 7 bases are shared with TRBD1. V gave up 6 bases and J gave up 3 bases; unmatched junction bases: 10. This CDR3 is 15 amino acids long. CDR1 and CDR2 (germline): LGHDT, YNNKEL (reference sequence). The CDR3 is CASRPTGALDTEAFF. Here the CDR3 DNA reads TGTGCCAGCAGGCCAACAGGGGCATTGGACACTGAAGCTTTCTTT.

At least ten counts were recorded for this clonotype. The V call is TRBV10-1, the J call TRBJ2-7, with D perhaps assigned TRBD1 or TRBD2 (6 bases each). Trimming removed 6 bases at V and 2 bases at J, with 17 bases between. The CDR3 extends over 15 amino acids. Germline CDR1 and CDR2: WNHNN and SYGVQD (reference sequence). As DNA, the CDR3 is TGCGCCAGCAGCAAGGAGTACGGGGGCACCTACGAGCAGTACTTC. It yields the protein CASSKEYGGTYEQYF.

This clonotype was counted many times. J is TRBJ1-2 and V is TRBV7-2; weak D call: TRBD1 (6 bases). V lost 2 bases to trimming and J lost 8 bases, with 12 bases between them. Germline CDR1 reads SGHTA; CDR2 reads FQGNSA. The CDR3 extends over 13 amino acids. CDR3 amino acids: CASSLQGLEGYTF. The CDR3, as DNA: TGTGCCAGCAGCTTACAGGGGCTGGAAGGCTACACCTTC.

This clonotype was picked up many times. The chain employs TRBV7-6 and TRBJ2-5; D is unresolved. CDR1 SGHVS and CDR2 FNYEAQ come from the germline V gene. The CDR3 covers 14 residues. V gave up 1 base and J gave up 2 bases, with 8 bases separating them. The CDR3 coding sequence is TGTGCCAGCAGCTTAGAGGCCAGGCAAGAGACCCAGTACTTC. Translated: CASSLEARQETQYF.

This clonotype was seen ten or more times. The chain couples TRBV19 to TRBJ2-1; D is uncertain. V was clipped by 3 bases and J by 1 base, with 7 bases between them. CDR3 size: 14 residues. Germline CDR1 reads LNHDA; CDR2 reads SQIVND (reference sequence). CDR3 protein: CASSMDWSYNEQFF. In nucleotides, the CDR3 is TGTGCCAGTAGTATGGATTGGTCCTACAATGAGCAGTTCTTC.

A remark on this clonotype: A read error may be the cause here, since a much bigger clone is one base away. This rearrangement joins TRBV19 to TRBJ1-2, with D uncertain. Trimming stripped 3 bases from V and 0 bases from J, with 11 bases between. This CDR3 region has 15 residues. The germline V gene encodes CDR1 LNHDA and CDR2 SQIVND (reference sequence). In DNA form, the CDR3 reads TGTGCCAGTAGTATGAGGAACCTCTCTAACTATGGCTACACCTTC. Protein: CASSMRNLSNYGYTF.

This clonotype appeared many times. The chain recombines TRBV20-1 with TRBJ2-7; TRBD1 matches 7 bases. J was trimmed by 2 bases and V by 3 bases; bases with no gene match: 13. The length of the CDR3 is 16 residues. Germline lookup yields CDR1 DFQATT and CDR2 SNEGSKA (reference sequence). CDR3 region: CSARTGSAPSPYEQYF. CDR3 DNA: TGCAGTGCTAGGACAGGGTCTGCGCCATCACCCTACGAGCAGTACTTC.

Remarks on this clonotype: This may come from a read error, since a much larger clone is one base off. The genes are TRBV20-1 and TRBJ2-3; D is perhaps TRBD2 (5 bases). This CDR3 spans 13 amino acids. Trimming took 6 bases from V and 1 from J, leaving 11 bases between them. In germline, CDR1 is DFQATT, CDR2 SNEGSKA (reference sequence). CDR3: CSAEGPGTDTQYF. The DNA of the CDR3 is TGCAGTGCAGAGGGCCCTGGCACAGATACGCAGTATTTT.

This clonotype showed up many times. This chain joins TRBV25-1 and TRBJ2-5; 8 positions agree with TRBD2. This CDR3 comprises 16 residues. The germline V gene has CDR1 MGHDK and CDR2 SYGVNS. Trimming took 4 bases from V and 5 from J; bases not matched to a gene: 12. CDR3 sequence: CASSGGSGTRSETQYF. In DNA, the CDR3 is TGTGCCAGCAGTGGGGGCTCCGGGACTAGATCGGAGACCCAGTACTTC.

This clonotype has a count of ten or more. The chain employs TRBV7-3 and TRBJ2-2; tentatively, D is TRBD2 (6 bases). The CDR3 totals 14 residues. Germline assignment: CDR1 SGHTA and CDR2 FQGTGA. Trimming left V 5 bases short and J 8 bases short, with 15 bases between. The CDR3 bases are TGTGCCAGCAGCCCGCGGGACCCGTGGGGGGAGCTGTTTTTT. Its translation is CASSPRDPWGELFF.

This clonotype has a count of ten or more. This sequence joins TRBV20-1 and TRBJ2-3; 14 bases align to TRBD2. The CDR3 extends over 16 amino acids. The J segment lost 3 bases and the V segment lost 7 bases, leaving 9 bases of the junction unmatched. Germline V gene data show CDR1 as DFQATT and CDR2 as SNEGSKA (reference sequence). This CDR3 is CSVAGGLAGVTDTQYF. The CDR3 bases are TGCAGTGTCGCGGGGGGACTAGCGGGAGTTACAGATACGCAGTATTTT.

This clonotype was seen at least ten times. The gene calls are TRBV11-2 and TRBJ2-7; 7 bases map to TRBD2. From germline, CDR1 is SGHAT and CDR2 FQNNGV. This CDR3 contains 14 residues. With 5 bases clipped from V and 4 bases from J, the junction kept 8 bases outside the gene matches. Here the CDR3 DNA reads TGTGCCAGCAGCGTCCGAGCGGGGCCATACGAGCAGTACTTC. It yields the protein CASSVRAGPYEQYF.

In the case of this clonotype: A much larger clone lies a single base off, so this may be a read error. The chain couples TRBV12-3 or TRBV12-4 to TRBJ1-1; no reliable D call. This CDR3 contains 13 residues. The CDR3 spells CASTYSRPTEALF. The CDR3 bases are TGTGCCAGCACCTATAGTCGACCCACTGAAGCTCTCTTT.

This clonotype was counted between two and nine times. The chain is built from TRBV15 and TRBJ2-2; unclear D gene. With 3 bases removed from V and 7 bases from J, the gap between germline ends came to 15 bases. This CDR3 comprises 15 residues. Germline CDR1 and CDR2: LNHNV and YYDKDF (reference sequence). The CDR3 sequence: CATSRRSLGGGELFF. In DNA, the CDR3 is TGTGCCACCAGCAGGCGGAGCCTCGGTGGCGGGGAGCTGTTTTTT.

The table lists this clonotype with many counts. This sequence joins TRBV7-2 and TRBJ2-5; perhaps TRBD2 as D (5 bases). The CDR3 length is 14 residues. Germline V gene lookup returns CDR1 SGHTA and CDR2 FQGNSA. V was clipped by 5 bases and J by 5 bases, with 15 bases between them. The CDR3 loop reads CASSPQAARETQYF. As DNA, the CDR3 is TGTGCCAGCAGCCCCCAAGCGGCGCGGGAGACCCAGTACTTC.

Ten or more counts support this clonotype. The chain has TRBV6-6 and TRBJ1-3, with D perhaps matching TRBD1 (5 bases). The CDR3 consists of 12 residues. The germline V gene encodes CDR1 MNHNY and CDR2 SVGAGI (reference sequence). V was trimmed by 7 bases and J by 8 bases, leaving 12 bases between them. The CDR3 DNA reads TGTGCCAGCACCTACCGGGGGGACACCATATATTTT. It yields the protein CASTYRGDTIYF.

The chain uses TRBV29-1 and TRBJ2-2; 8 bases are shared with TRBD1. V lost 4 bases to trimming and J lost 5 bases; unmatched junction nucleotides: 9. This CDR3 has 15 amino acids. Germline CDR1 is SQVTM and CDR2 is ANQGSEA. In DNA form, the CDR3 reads TGCAGCGTTGGAGGAGGACAGGGATGGACCGGGGAGCTGTTTTTT. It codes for CSVGGGQGWTGELFF.

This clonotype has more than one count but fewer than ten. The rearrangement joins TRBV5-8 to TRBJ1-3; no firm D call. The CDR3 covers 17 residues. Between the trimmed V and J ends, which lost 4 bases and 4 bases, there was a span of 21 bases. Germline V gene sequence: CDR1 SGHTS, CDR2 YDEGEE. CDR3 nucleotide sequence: TGTGCCAGCAGCCTTTTGAGGAGCCGGGAAATCGGAAACACCATATATTTT. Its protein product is CASSLLRSREIGNTIYF.

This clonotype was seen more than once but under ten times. CDR3 DNA sequence: TGTGCCAGTACCCCCCAAGGAGTGCCCTCTGGGGCCAACGTCCTGACTTTC. Translated: CASTPQGVPSGANVLTF. The rearrangement joins TRBV19 to TRBJ2-6; D gene ambiguous. Germline-derived CDR1 and CDR2 are LNHDA and SQIVND (reference sequence). The ends were cut back, 7 bases at V and 0 bases at J, with 16 bases in the middle. There are 17 residues in the CDR3.

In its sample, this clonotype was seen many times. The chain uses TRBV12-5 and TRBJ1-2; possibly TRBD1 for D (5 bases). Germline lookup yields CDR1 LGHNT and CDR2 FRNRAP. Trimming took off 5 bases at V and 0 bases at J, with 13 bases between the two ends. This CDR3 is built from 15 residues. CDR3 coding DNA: TGTGCTAGTGGTCTCAGGGTAGGAGCTAACTATGGCTACACCTTC. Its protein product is CASGLRVGANYGYTF.

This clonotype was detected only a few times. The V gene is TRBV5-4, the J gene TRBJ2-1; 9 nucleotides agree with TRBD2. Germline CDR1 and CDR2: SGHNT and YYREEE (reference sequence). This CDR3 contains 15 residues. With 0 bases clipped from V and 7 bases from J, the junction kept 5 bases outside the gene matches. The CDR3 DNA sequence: TGTGCCAGCAGCTTGGAGAGCGGGAGGTGGAATGAGCAGTTCTTC. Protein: CASSLESGRWNEQFF.

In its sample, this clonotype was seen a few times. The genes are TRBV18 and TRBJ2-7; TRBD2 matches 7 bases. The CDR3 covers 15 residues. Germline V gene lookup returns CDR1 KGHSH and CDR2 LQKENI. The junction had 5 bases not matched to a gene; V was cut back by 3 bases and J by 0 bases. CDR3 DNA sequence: TGTGCCAGCTCACCGGAAGGGAGGGTCTCCTACGAGCAGTACTTC. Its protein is CASSPEGRVSYEQYF.

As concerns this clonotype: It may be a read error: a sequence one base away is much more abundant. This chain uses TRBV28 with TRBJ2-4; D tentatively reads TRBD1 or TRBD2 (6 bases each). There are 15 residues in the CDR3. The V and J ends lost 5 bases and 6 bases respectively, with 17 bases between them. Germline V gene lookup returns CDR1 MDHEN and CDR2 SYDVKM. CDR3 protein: CASSRGSGAGNIQYF. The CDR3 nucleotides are TGTGCCAGCAGTAGGGGGTCGGGGGCGGGAAACATTCAGTACTTC.